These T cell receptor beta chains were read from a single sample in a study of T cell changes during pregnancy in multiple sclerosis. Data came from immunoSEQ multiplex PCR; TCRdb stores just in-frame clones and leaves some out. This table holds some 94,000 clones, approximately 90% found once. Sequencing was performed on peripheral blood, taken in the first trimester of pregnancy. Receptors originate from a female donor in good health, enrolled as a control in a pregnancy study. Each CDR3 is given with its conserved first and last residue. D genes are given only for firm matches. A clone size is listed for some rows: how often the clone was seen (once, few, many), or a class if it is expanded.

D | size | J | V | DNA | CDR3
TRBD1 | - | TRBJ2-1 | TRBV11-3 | TGTGCCAGCAGCTTAGATCGCCGGGACAGGGCCTACAATGAGCAGTTCTTC | CASSLDRRDRAYNEQFF
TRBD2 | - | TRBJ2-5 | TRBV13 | TGTGCCAGCAGCTTAAACAAGGGCGGGGGAGAGACCCAGTACTTC | CASSLNKGGGETQYF
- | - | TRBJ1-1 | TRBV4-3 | TGCGCCAGCAGCCGCGGTGGCGACACTGAAGCTTTCTTT | CASSRGGDTEAFF
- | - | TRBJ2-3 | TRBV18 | TGTGCCAGCTCCCGAGGAATTACGGATACGCAGTATTTT | CASSRGITDTQYF
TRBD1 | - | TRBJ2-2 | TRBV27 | TGTGCCAGCAGTTTGCCCCTCGGACAGGGCGGAGGCGGGGAGCTGTTTTTT | CASSLPLGQGGGGELFF
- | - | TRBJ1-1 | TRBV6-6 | TGTGCCAGCACGCGGGCAGATGAAGCTTTCTTT | CASTRADEAFF
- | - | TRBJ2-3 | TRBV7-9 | TGTGCCAGCGTGAGGGGAGGGGGGAGCACAGATACGCAGTATTTT | CASVRGGGSTDTQYF
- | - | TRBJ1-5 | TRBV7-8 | TGTGCCAGCAGCTCAGGACAGATTTATAGCAATCAGCCCCAGCATTTT | CASSSGQIYSNQPQHF
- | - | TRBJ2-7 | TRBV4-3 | TGCGCCAGCAGCCAAGATAGACGGAGCTCCTACGAGCAGTACTTC | CASSQDRRSSYEQYF
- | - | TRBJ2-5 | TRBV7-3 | TGTGCCAGCAGCTTTGGGGGGGCCCGGGAGACCCAGTACTTC | CASSFGGARETQYF
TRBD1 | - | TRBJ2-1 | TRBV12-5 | TGTGCTAGTGGACGACAGGGTGGTTACAATGAGCAGTTCTTC | CASGRQGGYNEQFF
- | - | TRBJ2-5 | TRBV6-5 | TGTGCCAGCAGTGCCCTCCATGCGGGGACCCAGTACTTC | CASSALHAGTQYF
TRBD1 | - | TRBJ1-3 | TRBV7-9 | TGTGCCAGCAGACGGACAGGCGGATTCTCTGGAAACACCATATATTTT | CASRRTGGFSGNTIYF
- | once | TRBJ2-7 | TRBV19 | TGTGCCAGTAGTATAGAAGGGGGGGGCAGGTACGAGCAGTACTTC | CASSIEGGGRYEQYF
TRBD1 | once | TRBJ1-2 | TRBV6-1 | TGTGCCAGCAGTGGATCATCCGGGACAGGGAGGTTGGTGGATGGCTACACCTTC | CASSGSSGTGRLVDGYTF
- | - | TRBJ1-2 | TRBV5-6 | TGTGCCAGCAGCTACCGAGAGAGCGGCTACACCTTC | CASSYRESGYTF
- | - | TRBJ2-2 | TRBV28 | TGTGCCAGCACACGCCAACAGCTGAACACCGGGGAGCTGTTTTTT | CASTRQQLNTGELFF
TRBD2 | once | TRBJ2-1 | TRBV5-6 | TGTGCCAGCAGCTCGAAGCGGGGGGGCAATGAGCAGTTCTTC | CASSSKRGGNEQFF
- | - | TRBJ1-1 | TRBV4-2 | TGTGCCAGCAGCCATGTTTCTAACACTGAAGCTTTCTTT | CASSHVSNTEAFF
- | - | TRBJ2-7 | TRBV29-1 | TGCAGCGTTGAAGACAGGTCGTTCTCCTACGAGCAGTACTTC | CSVEDRSFSYEQYF
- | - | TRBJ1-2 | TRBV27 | TGTGCCAGTGGGGAGGGGCGCCGGGGCTACACCTTC | CASGEGRRGYTF
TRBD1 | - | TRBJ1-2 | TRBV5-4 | TGTGCCAGCAGCTTGACCAGGGGGGTACTTTCTCTTTTCTATGGCTACACCTTC | CASSLTRGVLSLFYGYTF
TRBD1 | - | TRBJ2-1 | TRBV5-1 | TGCGCCAGCAGCTTGTCCGGGACAGGCTATGGGAATGAGCAGTTCTTC | CASSLSGTGYGNEQFF
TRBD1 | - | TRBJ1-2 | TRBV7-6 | TGTGCCAGCAGCCTTAAGGCGGGACAGGGGGCAGGAGGATCCTATGGCTACACCTTC | CASSLKAGQGAGGSYGYTF
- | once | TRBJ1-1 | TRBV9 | TGTGCCAGCAGCGTAGGAGATAACACTGAAGCTTTCTTT | CASSVGDNTEAFF
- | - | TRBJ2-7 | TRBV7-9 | TGTGCCAGCAGCTTACCCCAGTGGCCCTACGAGCAGTACTTC | CASSLPQWPYEQYF
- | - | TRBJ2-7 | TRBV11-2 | TGTGCCAGCAGCTTAGATTCGGGGACAACCACGTTC | CASSLDSGTTTF